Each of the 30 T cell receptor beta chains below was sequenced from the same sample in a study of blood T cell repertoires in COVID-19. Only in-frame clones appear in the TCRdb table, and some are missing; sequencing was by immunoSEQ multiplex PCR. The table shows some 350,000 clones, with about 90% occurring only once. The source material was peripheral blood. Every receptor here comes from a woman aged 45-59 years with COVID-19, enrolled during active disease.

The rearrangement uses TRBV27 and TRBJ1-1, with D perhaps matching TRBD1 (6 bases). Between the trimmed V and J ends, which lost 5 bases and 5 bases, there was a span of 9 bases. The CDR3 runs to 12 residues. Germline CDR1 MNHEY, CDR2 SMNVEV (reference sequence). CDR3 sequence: CASSLDRTEAFF. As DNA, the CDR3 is TGTGCCAGCAGTCTGGACAGAACTGAAGCTTTCTTT.

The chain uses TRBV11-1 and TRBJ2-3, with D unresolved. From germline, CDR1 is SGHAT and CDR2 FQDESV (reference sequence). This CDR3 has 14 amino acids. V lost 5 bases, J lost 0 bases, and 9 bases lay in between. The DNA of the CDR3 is TGTGCCAGCAGCCCTATGATTAGCACAGATACGCAGTATTTT. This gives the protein CASSPMISTDTQYF.

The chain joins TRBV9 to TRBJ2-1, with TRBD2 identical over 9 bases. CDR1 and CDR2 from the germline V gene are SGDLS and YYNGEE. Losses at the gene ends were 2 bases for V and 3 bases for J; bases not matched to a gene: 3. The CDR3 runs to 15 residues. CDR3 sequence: CASSVQAGGYNEQFF. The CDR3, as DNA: TGTGCCAGCAGCGTTCAAGCGGGAGGCTACAATGAGCAGTTCTTC.

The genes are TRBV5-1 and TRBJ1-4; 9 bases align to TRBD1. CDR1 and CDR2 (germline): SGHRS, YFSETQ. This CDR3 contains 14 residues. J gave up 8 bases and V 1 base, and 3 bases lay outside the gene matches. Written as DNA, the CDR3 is TGCGCCAGCAGCTTGACAGGGGGCTGGGAAAAACTGTTTTTT. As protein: CASSLTGGWEKLFF.

The CDR3 sequence: CASSSRPGGGNEQYF. Written as DNA, the CDR3 is TGCGCCAGCAGCTCCAGACCCGGGGGGGGTAACGAGCAGTACTTC. The V call is TRBV5-1, the J call TRBJ2-7; 8 bases agree with TRBD2. J was trimmed by 5 bases and V by 3 bases; bases with no gene match: 10. Germline V gene data show CDR1 as SGHRS and CDR2 as YFSETQ. The CDR3 is 15 residues long.

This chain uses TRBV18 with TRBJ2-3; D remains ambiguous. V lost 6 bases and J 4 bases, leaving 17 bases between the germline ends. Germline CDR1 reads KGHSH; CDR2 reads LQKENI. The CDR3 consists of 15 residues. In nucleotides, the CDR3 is TGTGCCAGCTCCCCGGGTCTTGGCGGAGCAGATACGCAGTATTTT. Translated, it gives CASSPGLGGADTQYF.

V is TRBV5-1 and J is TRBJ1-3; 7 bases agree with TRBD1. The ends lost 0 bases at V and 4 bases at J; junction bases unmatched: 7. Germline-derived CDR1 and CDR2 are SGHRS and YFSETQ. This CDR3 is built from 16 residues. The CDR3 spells CASSLVGSGQGNTIYF. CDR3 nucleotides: TGCGCCAGCAGCTTGGTGGGCTCGGGACAGGGAAACACCATATATTTT.

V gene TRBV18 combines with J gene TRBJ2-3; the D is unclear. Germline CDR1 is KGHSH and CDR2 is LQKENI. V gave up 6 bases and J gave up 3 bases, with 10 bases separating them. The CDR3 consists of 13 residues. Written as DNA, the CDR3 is TGTGCCAGCTCCCCGCGACAAACAGATACGCAGTATTTT. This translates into CASSPRQTDTQYF.

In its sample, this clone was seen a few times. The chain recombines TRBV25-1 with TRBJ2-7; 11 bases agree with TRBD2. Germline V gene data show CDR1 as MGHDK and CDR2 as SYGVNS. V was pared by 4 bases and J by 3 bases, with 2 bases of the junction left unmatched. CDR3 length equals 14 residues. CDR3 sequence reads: CASSGTSGRYEQYF. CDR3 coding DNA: TGTGCCAGCAGTGGGACTAGCGGGCGCTACGAGCAGTACTTC.

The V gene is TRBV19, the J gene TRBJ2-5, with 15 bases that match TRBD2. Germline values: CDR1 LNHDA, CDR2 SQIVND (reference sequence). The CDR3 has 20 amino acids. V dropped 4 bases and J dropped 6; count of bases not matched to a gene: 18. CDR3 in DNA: TGTGCCAGTAGTACGAACGGACTAGCGGGAGGGGAAAAGGAACGTAAGACCCAGTACTTC. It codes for CASSTNGLAGGEKERKTQYF.

CDR3 coding DNA: TGTGCCAGCAGTTTAGAGGTCGGCGGCAATGAGCAGTTCTTC. Its protein product is CASSLEVGGNEQFF. The rearrangement joins TRBV27 to TRBJ2-1; D gene ambiguous. With 2 bases removed from V and 6 bases from J, the gap between germline ends came to 11 bases. This CDR3 region has 14 residues. CDR1 and CDR2 from the germline V gene are MNHEY and SMNVEV (reference sequence).

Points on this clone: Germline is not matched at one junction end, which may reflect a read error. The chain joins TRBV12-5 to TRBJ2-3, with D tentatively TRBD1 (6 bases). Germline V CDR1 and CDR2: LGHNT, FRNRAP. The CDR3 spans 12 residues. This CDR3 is CASGLDQRTVDF. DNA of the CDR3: TGTGCTAGTGGTTTGGACCAGCGGACAGTTGATTTT. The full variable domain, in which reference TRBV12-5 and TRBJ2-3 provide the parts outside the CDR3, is DARVTQTPRHKVTEMGQEVTMRCQPILGHNTVFWYRQTMMQGLELLAYFRNRAPLDDSGMPKDRFSAEMPDATLATLKIQPSEPRDSAVYFCASGLDQRTVDFGPGTRLTVL.

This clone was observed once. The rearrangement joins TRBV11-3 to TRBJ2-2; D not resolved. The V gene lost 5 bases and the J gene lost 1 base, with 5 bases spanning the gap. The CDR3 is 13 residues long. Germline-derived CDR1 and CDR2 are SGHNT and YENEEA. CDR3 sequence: CASSPQNTGELFF. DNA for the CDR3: TGTGCCAGCAGCCCCCAGAACACCGGGGAGCTGTTTTTT.

The CDR3 region has the DNA TGTGCCAGCTCACAATCATGGGGGGGATCCAACTATGGCTACACCTTC. It translates to CASSQSWGGSNYGYTF. The V gene is TRBV18, the J gene TRBJ1-2; perhaps TRBD1 as D (5 bases). V was shortened by 4 bases and J by 2 bases, with 17 bases between the two germline ends. Germline V gives CDR1 KGHSH, CDR2 LQKENI. This CDR3 contains 16 residues.

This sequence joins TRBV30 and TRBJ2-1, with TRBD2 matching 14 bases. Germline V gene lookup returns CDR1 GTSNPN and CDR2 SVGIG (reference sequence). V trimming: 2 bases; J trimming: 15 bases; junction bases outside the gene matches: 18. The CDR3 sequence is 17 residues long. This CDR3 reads CAWSPQGLAGGRGRLFF. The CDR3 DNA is TGTGCCTGGAGTCCCCAAGGACTAGCGGGAGGTCGGGGGAGACTGTTCTTC. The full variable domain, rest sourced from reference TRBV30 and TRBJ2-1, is SQTIHQWPATLVQPVGSPLSLECTVEGTSNPNLYWYRQAAGRGLQLLFYSVGIGQISSEVPQNLSASRPQDRQFILSSKKLLLSDSGFYLCAWSPQGLAGGRGRLFFGPGTRLTVL.

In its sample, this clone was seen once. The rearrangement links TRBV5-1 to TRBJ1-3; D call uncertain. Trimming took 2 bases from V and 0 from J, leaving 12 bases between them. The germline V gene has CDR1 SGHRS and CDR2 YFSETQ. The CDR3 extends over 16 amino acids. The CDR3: CASSFNLENSGNTIYF. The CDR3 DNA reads TGCGCCAGCAGCTTTAACTTAGAAAACTCTGGAAACACCATATATTTT. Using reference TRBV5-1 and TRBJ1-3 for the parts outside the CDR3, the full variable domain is KAGVTQTPRYLIKTRGQQVTLSCSPISGHRSVSWYQQTPGQGLQFLFEYFSETQRNKGNFPGRFSGRQFSNSRSEMNVSTLELGDSALYLCASSFNLENSGNTIYFGEGSWLTVV.

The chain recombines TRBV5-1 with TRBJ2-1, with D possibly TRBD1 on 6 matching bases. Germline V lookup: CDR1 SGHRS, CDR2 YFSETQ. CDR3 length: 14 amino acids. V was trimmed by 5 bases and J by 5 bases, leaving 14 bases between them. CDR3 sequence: CASSKGERNNEQFF. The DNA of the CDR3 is TGCGCCAGCAGTAAGGGGGAGAGGAACAATGAGCAGTTCTTC.

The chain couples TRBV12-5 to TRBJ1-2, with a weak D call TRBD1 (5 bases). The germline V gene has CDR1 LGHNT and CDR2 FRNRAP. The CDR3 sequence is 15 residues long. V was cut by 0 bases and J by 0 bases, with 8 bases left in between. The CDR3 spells CASGLVTGANYGYTF. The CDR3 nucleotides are TGTGCTAGTGGTTTGGTTACAGGAGCTAACTATGGCTACACCTTC.

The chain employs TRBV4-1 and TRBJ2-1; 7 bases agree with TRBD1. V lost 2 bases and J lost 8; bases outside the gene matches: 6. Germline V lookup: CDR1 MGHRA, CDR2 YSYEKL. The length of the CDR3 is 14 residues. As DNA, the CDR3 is TGCGCCAGCAGCCAAACGACAGGGAACCATGAGCAGTTCTTC. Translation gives CASSQTTGNHEQFF.

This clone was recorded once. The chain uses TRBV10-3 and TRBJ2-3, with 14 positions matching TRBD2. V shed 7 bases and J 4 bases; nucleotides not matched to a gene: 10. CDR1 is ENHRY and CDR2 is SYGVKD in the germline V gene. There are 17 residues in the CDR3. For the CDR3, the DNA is TGTGCCATCAAGTCGGGACTAGCGGGAGTCGAGGCAGATACGCAGTATTTT. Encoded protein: CAIKSGLAGVEADTQYF.

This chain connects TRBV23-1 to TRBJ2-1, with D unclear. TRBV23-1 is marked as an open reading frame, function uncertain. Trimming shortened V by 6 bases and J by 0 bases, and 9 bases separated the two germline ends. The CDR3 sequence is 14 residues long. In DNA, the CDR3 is TGCGCCAGCAGCTCTAGTAACTCCTACAATGAGCAGTTCTTC. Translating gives CASSSSNSYNEQFF.

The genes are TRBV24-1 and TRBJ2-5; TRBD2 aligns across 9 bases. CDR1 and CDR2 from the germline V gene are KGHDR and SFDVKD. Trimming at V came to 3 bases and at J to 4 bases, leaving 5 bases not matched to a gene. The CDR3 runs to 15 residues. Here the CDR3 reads CATSDNSGSAETQYF. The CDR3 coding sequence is TGTGCCACCAGTGATAATAGCGGGAGCGCAGAGACCCAGTACTTC.

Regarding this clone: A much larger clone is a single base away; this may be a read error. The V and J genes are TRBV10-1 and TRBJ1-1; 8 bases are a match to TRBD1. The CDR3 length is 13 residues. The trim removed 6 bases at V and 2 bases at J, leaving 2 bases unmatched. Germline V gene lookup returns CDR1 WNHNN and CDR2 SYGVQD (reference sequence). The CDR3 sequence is CASSDRGNTEAFF. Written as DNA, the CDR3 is TGCGCCAGCAGCGACAGGGGAAACACTGAAGCTTTCTTT.

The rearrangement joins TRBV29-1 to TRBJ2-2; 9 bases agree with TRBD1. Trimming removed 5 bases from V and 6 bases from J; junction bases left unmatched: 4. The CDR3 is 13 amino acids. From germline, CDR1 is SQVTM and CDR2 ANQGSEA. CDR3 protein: CSVSDRGPGELFF. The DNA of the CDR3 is TGCAGCGTTTCGGACAGGGGACCCGGGGAGCTGTTTTTT.

The CDR3 here is CASSLTGRAPDTQYF. In DNA form, the CDR3 reads TGTGCCAGCAGCTTAACCGGGAGGGCCCCAGATACGCAGTATTTT. The chain carries TRBV11-2 and TRBJ2-3, with TRBD2 matching over 8 bases. The germline V gene has CDR1 SGHAT and CDR2 FQNNGV. The CDR3 runs 15 residues. The ends lost 2 bases at V and 4 bases at J; junction bases unmatched: 5.

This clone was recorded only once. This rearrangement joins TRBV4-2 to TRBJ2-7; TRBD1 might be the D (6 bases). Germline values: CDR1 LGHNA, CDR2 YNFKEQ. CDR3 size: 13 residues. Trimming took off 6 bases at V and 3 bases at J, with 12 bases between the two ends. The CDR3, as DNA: TGTGCCAGCAGGGCGACAGGAAGCTACGAGCAGTACTTC. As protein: CASRATGSYEQYF.

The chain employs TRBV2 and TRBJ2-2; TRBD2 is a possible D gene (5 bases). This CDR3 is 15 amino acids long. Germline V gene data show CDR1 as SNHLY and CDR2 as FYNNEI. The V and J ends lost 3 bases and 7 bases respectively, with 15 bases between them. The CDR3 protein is CASSDKRRMSGELFF. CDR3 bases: TGTGCCAGCAGTGATAAACGGAGGATGAGCGGGGAGCTGTTTTTT. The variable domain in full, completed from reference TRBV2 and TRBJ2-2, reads EPEVTQTPSHQVTQMGQEVILRCVPISNHLYFYWYRQILGQKVEFLVSFYNNEISEKSEIFDDQFSVERPDGSNFTLKIRSTKLEDSAMYFCASSDKRRMSGELFFGEGSRLTVL.

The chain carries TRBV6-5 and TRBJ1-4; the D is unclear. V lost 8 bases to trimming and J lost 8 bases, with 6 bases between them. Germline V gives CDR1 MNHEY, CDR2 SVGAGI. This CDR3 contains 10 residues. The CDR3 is CASLEEKLFF. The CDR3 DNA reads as TGTGCCAGCCTGGAGGAAAAACTGTTTTTT.

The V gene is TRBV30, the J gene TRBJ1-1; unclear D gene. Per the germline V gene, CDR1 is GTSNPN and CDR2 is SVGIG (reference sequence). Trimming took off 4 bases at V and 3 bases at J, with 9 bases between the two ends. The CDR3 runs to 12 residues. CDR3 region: CAWTEDHTEAFF. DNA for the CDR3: TGTGCCTGGACCGAGGATCACACTGAAGCTTTCTTT. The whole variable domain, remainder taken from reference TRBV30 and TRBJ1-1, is SQTIHQWPATLVQPVGSPLSLECTVEGTSNPNLYWYRQAAGRGLQLLFYSVGIGQISSEVPQNLSASRPQDRQFILSSKKLLLSDSGFYLCAWTEDHTEAFFGQGTRLTVV.

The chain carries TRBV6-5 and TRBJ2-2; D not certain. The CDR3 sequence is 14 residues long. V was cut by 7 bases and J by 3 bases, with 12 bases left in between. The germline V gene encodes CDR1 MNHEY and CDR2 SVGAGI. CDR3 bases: TGTGCCAGCACCCAAAATGAGTACACCGGGGAGCTGTTTTTT. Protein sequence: CASTQNEYTGELFF.